Below, one T cell receptor (beta chain) is given with its context. Germline V gene data show CDR1 as SQVTM and CDR2 as ANQGSEA. V dropped 6 bases and J dropped 0 bases, with 14 bases sitting between them. CDR3 length: 14 amino acids. Original analysis: Amplification from reference gene primers served as the basis for estimated nucleated cell counts. Measured with immunoSEQ multiplex PCR; TCRdb has only the in-frame clones, and not every one. That table supplies the V and J calls and clone size; D and trimming were determined from the DNA. The data hold under 550,000 clones, with roughly 90% observed a single time. The data stem from a study of blood T cell repertoires in COVID-19. Study-wide background: COVID-19 samples collected from the United States, Italy and Spain covered acute and convalescent phases. PBMCs, B-cell-depleted T cells, or T cells were the source of the cDNA or gDNA that made up the material.

Enrolment of Seattle patients took place during active infection, and they were followed longitudinally. The receptor's source is a man aged 18-30 years with COVID-19, enrolled during active disease. The gene calls are TRBV29-1 and TRBJ2-5; tentative D call: TRBD2 (6 bases). The specimen sequenced was peripheral blood. The CDR3 region has the DNA TGCAGCGTGGCGCGGGGCGGAAACCAAGAGACCCAGTACTTC. Encoded protein: CSVARGGNQETQYF.